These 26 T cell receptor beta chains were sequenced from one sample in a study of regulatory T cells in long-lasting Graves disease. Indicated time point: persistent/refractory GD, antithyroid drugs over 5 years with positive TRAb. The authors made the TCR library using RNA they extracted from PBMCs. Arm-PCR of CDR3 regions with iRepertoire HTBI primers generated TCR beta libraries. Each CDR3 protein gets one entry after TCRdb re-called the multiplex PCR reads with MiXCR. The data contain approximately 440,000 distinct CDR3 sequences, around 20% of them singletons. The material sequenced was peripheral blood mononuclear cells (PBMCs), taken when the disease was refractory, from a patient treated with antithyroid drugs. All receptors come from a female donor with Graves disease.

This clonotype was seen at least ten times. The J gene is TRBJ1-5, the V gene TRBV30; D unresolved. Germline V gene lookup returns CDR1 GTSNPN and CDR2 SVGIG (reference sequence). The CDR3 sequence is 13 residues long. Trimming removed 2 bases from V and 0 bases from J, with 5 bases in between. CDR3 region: CAWSLNSNQPQHF. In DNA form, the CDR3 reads TGTGCCTGGAGTCTGAATAGCAATCAGCCCCAGCATTTT.

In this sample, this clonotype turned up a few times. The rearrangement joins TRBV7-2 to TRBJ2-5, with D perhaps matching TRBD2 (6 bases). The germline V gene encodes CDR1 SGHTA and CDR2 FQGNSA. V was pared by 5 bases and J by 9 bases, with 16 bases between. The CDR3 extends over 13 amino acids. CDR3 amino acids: CASSPRGWEAQYF. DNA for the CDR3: TGTGCCAGCAGCCCTAGAGGATGGGAGGCCCAGTACTTC.

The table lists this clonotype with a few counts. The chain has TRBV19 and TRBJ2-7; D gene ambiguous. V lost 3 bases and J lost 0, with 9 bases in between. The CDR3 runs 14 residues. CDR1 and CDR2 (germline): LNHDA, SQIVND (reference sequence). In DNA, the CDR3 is TGTGCCAGTAGTATCGTCGTAAGCTCCTACGAGCAGTACTTC. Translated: CASSIVVSSYEQYF.

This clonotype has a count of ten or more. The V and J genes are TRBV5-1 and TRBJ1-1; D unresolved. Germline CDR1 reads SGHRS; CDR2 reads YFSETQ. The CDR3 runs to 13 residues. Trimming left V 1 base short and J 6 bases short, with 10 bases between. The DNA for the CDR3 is TGCGCCAGCAGCTTGCATCAGATAGCTGAAGCTTTCTTT. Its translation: CASSLHQIAEAFF.

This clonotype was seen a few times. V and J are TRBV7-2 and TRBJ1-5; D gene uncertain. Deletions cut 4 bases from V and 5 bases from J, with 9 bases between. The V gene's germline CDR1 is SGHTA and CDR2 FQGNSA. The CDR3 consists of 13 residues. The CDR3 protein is CASSSGRDQPQHF. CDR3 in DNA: TGTGCCAGCAGCTCCGGGAGGGATCAGCCCCAGCATTTT.

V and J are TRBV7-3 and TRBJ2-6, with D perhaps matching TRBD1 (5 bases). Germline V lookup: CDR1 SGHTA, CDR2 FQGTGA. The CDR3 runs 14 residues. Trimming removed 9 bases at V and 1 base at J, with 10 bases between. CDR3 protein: CASMTASGANVLTF. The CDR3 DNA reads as TGTGCCAGTATGACAGCATCTGGGGCCAACGTCCTGACTTTC.

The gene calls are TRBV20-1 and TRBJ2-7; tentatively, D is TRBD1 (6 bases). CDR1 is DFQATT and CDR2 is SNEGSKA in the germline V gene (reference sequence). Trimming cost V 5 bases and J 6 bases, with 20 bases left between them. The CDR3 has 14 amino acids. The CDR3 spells CSAYLRDIPSEQYF. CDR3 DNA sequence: TGCAGTGCTTACCTCCGGGACATCCCCTCCGAGCAGTACTTC.

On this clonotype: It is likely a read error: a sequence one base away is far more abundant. Here the CDR3 DNA reads TGTGCCAGCAACTTGACGGCAAACTATGGCTACACCTTC. This sequence encodes CASNLTANYGYTF. The chain is built from TRBV11-1 and TRBJ1-2; D unresolved. The germline CDR1 and CDR2 sequences are SGHAT and FQDESV (reference sequence). The CDR3 runs to 13 residues. Trimming cost V 7 bases and J 2 bases, with 11 bases left between them.

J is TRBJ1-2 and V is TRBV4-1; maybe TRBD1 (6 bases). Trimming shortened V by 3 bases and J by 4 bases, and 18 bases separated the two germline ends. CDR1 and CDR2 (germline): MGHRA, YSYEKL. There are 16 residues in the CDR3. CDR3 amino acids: CASSQIGGGRSYGYTF. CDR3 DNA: TGCGCCAGCAGCCAGATAGGGGGGGGTCGGAGCTATGGCTACACCTTC.

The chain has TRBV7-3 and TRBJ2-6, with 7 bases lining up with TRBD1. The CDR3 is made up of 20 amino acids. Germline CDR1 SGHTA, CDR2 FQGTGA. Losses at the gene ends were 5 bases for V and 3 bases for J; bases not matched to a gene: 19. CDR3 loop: CASSPHGTGTDAFGANVLTF. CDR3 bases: TGTGCCAGCAGCCCCCATGGAACCGGGACAGATGCTTTTGGGGCCAACGTCCTGACTTTC.

CDR3: CSARDPRQGGLKLFF. The CDR3 DNA sequence: TGCAGTGCTAGAGACCCCCGACAGGGAGGATTAAAACTGTTTTTT. This chain links TRBV20-1 with TRBJ1-4, with 7 bases matching TRBD1. This CDR3 is 15 amino acids long. Trimming removed 0 bases from V and 10 bases from J; junction bases left unmatched: 11. Germline CDR1 reads DFQATT; CDR2 reads SNEGSKA (reference sequence).

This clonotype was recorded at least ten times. The CDR3 DNA sequence: TGTGCCAGCGGATTACCGGGGGTAGGGGATCAGCCCCAGCATTTT. The encoded protein is CASGLPGVGDQPQHF. The V and J genes are TRBV28 and TRBJ1-5, with D perhaps TRBD1 (5 bases). Trimming took off 8 bases at V and 5 bases at J, with 19 bases between the two ends. Germline V gives CDR1 MDHEN, CDR2 SYDVKM. The CDR3 has 15 residues.

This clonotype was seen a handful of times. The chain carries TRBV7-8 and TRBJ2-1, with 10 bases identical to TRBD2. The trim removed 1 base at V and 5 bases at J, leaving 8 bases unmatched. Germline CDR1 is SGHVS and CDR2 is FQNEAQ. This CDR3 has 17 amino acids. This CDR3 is CASSLVQREGLDNEQFF. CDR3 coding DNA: TGTGCCAGCAGCTTAGTTCAGCGGGAGGGCCTAGACAATGAGCAGTTCTTC.

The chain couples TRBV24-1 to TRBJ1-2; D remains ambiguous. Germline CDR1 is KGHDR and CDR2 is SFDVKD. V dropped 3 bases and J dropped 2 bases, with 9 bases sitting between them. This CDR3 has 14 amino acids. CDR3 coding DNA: TGTGCCACCAGTGATAAAGGACCCAACTATGGCTACACCTTC. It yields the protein CATSDKGPNYGYTF.

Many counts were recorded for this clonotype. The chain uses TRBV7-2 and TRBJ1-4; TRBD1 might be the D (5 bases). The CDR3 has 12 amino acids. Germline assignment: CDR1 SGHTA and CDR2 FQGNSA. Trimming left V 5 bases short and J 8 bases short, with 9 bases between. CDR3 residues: CASSPGGEKLFF. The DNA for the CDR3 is TGTGCCAGCAGCCCGGGGGGGGAAAAACTGTTTTTT. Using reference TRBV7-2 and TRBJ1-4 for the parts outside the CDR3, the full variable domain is GAGVSQSPSNKVTEKGKDVELRCDPISGHTALYWYRQSLGQGLEFLIYFQGNSAPDKSGLPSDRFSAERTGGSVSTLTIQRTQQEDSAVYLCASSPGGEKLFFGSGTQLSVL.

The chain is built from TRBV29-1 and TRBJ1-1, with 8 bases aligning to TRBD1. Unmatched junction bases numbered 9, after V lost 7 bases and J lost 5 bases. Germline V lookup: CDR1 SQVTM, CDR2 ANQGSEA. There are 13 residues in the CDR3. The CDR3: CSGGQGGFTEAFF. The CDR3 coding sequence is TGCAGCGGAGGACAGGGAGGGTTTACTGAAGCTTTCTTT.

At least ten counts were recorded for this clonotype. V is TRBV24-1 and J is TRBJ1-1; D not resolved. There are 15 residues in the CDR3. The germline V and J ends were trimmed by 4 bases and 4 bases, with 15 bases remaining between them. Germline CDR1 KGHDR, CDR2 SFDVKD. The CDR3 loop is CATSESGLSATEAFF. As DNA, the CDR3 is TGTGCCACCAGTGAATCGGGCCTTTCGGCCACTGAAGCTTTCTTT.

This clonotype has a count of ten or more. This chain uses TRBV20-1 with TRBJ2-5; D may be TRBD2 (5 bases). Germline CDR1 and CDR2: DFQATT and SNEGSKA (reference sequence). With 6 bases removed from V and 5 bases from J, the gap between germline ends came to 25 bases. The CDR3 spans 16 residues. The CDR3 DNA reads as TGCAGTGCCCTAACCCTAACCCGGAGGTTACGGGAGACCCAGTACTTC. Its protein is CSALTLTRRLRETQYF.

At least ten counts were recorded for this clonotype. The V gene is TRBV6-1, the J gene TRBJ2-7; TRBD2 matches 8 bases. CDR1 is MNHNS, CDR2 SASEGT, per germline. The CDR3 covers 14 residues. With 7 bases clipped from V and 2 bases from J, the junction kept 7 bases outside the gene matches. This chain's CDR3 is CASTSGRLTYEQYF. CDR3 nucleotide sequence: TGTGCCAGCACCAGCGGGAGATTAACCTACGAGCAGTACTTC.

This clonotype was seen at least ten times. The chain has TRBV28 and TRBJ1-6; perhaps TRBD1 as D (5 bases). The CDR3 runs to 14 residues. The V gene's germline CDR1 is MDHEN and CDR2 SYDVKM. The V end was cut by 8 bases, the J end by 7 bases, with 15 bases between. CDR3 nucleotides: TGTGCCAGCGGAACGACTGGGACGAATTCACCCCTCCACTTT. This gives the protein CASGTTGTNSPLHF.

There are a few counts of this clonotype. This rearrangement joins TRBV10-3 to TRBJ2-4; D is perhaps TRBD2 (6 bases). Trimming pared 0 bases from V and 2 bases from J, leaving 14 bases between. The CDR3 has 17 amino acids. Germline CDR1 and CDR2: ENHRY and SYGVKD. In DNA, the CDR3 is TGTGCCATCAGTGAGTCTACGGCGGCGGGGACCAAAAACATTCAGTACTTC. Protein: CAISESTAAGTKNIQYF.

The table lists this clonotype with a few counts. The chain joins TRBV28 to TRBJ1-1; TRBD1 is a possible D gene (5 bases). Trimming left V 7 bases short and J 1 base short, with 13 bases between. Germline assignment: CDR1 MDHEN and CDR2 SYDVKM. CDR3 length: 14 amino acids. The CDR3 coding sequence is TGTGCCAGCACCCCAGGGTGGCCGAACACTGAAGCTTTCTTT. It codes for CASTPGWPNTEAFF.

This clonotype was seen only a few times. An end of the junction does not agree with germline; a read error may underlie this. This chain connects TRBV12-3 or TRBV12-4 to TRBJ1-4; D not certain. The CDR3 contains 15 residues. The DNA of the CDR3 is TGTGCCAGCAGTTCCACCTGGGAAGGAAATGAAAAACCGTTTTTT. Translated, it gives CASSSTWEGNEKPFF.

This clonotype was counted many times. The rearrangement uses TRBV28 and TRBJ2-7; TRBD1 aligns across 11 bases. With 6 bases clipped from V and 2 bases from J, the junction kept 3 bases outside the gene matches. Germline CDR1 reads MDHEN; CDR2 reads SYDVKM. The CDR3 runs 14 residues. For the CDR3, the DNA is TGTGCCAGCAGCTGGGGACAGGGGGCCTACGAGCAGTACTTC. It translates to CASSWGQGAYEQYF.

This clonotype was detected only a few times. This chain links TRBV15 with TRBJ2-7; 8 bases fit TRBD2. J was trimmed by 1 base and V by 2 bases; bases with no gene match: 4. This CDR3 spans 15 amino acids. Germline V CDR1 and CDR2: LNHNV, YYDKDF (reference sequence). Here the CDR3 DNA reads TGTGCCACCAGCAGATCAACGGGAGGGTCCTACGAGCAGTACTTC. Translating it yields CATSRSTGGSYEQYF.

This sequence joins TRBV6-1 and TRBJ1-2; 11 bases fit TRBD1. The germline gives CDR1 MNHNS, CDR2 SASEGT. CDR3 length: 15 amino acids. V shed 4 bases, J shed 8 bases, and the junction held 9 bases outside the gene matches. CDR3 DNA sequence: TGTGCCAGCAGTGCTACCGGACAGGGGGCGGGAGGCTACACCTTC. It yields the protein CASSATGQGAGGYTF.